Reported below is one T cell receptor beta chain. Its antigen is still unknown. This specimen comes from a study of regulatory T cells in long-lasting Graves disease. Noted time point: persistent/refractory GD, antithyroid drugs over 5 years with positive TRAb. With RNA extracted from PBMCs as input, the TCR library was made. Trimming removed 0 bases from V and 6 bases from J, with 9 bases in between. CDR1 is SGHTA, CDR2 FQGNSA, per germline. This CDR3 is built from 14 residues. Study findings and constraints: Reduced TCR diversity was observed in persistent Graves' patients versus newly diagnosed patients. Persistent patients shared more public clonotypes (around 3,000) than new patients (approximately 970). Thyroid tissue was not sampled; only peripheral blood was.

CDR3 regions were amplified by Arm-PCR using iRepertoire HTBI primers to build TCR beta libraries. Via MiXCR, TCRdb re-called the multiplex PCR reads, giving one row per CDR3 protein. The table shows more than 650,000 distinct CDR3 sequences, with about 32% occurring only once. This receptor was obtained from a female donor with Graves disease. The chain couples TRBV7-2 to TRBJ1-5; D unresolved. Sequenced here: peripheral blood mononuclear cells (PBMCs), sampled when the disease was refractory, from a patient treated with antithyroid drugs. In DNA form, the CDR3 reads TGTGCCAGCAGCTTAGCGCTTATGGGTCAGCCCCAGCATTTT. It codes for CASSLALMGQPQHF.